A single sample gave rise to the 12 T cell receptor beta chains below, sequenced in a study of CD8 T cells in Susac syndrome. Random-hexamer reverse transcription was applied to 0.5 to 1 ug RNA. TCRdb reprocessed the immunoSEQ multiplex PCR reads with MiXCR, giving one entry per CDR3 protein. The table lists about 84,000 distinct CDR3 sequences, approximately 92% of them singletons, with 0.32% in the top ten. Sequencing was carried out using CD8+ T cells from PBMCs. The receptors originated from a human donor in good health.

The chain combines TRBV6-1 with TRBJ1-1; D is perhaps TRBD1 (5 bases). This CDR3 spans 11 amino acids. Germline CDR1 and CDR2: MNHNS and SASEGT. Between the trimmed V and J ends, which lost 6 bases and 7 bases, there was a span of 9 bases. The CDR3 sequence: CASRQEYEAFF. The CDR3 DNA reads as TGTGCCAGCAGACAGGAATATGAAGCTTTCTTT.

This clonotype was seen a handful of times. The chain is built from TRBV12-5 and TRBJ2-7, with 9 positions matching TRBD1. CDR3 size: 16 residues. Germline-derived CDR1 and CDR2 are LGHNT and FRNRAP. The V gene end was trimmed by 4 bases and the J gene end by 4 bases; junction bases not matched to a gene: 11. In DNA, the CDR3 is TGTGCTAGTGGTTCGTCAGACGGGACAGGGTTTTACGAGCAGTACTTC. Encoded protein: CASGSSDGTGFYEQYF.

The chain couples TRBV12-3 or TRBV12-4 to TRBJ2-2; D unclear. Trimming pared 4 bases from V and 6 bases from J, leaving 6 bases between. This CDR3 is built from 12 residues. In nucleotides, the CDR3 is TGTGCCAGCAGTTCCTGGCCCGGGGAGCTGTTTTTT. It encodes CASSSWPGELFF.

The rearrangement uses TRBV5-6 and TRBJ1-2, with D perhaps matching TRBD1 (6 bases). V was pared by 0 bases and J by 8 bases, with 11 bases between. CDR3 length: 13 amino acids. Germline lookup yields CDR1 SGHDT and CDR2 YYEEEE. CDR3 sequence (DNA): TGTGCCAGCAGCTTGGAGTCGAGGGGGGGCTACACCTTC. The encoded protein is CASSLESRGGYTF.

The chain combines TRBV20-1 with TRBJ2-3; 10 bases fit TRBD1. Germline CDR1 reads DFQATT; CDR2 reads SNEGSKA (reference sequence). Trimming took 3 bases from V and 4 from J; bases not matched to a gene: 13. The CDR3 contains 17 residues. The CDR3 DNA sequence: TGCAGTGCTAGGCTGGGACAGGGGTTACCCCACCCAGATACGCAGTATTTT. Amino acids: CSARLGQGLPHPDTQYF.

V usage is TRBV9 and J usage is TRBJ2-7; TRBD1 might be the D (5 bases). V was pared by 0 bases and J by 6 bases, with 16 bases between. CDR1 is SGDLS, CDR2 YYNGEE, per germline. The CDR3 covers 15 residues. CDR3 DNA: TGTGCCAGCAGCGTAGAGTCAGGGTGGGGTTCCGAGCAGTACTTC. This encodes CASSVESGWGSEQYF.

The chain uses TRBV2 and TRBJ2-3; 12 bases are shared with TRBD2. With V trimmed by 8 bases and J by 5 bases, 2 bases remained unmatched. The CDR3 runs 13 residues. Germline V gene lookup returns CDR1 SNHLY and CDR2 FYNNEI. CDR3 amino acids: CASLAGGQDTQYF. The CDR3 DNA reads TGTGCCAGCCTAGCGGGGGGGCAAGATACGCAGTATTTT.

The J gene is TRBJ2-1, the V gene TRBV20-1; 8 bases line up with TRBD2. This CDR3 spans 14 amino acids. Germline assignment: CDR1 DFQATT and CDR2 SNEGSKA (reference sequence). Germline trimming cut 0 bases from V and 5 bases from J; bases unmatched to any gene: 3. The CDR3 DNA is TGCAGTGCTAGAGATTTAGCGGGACACAATGAGCAGTTCTTC. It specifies CSARDLAGHNEQFF.

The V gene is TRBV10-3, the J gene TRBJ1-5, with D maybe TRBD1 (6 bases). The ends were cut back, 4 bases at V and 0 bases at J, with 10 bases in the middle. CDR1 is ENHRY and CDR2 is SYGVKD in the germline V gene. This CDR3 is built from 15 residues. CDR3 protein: CAISVSGDSNQPQHF. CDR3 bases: TGTGCCATCAGTGTTTCAGGGGATAGCAATCAGCCCCAGCATTTT.

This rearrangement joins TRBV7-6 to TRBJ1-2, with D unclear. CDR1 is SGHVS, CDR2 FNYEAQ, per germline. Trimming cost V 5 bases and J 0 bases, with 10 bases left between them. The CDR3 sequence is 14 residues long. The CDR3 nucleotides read TGTGCCAGCAGCACTGGCAGCTCTAACTATGGCTACACCTTC. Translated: CASSTGSSNYGYTF.

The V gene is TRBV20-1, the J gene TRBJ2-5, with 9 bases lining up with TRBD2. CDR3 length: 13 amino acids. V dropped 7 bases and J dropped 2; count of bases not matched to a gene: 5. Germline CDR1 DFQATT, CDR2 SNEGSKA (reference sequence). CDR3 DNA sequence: TGCAGTGTACTGCGGGGGGGGCAAGAGACCCAGTACTTC. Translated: CSVLRGGQETQYF.

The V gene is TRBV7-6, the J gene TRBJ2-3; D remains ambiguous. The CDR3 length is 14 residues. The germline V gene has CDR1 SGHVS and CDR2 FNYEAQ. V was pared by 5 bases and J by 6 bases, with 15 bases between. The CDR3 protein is CASSQIGPADTQYF. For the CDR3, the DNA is TGTGCCAGCAGCCAAATCGGGCCGGCTGATACGCAGTATTTT.